A single sample is the source of the 9 T cell receptor beta chains below, sequenced in a study of cytomegalovirus exposure and HLA in healthy donors (dated by TCRdb to 2016 to 2017). Receptor amplification or capture employed the immunoSEQ multiplex PCR assay. The multiplex PCR relied on a mix of 60 forward primers for TCR Vbeta segments and 13 reverse primers for TCR Jbeta segments. In TCRdb, the immuneACCESS table is reduced to in-frame sequences with V and J assigned. These tables do not hold every clone; where another copy was compared, an unresolved V gene accounts for under half, and the others remain unexplained. This sample holds fewer than 250,000 clones; about 85% were observed only once. The ten largest clonotypes hold roughly 10% of the sample. The material sequenced was PBMCs. Receptors originate from a woman in her forties or fifties in good health and CMV-seropositive.

This clone was observed once. V is TRBV4-3 and J is TRBJ2-1, with D perhaps matching TRBD2 (5 bases). Germline CDR1 LGHNA, CDR2 YSLEER. V was shortened by 1 base and J by 5 bases, with 12 bases between the two germline ends. This CDR3 region has 15 residues. CDR3 bases: TGCGCCAGCAGCCAAGGTAGACGGCGGGACAATGAGCAGTTCTTC. This translates into CASSQGRRRDNEQFF.

The chain links TRBV5-4 to TRBJ2-5, with TRBD2 identical over 14 bases. The CDR3 spans 15 residues. Germline lookup yields CDR1 SGHNT and CDR2 YYREEE (reference sequence). Trimming took 5 bases from V and 4 from J; bases not matched to a gene: 4. This CDR3 is CASRSGLAGVETQYF. CDR3 bases: TGTGCCAGCAGATCGGGACTAGCGGGGGTAGAGACCCAGTACTTC.

The rearrangement joins TRBV6-6 to TRBJ1-1; the match to TRBD1 covers 8 bases. Trimming removed 6 bases from V and 1 base from J; junction bases left unmatched: 4. Germline V gene lookup returns CDR1 MNHNY and CDR2 SVGAGI (reference sequence). This CDR3 is 14 amino acids long. The CDR3, as DNA: TGTGCCAGCAGCGAAACAGGGGGGAACACTGAAGCTTTCTTT. Protein: CASSETGGNTEAFF.

The V gene is TRBV5-8, the J gene TRBJ1-1; TRBD1 aligns across 7 bases. Per germline, CDR1 SGHTS and CDR2 YDEGEE. Germline trimming cut 4 bases from V and 0 bases from J; bases unmatched to any gene: 6. CDR3 length: 15 residues. In DNA, the CDR3 is TGTGCCAGCAGCCCCCACAGGGGCCTGAACACTGAAGCTTTCTTT. This gives the protein CASSPHRGLNTEAFF.

This chain joins TRBV7-3 and TRBJ1-1, with D perhaps TRBD1 (6 bases). Germline V CDR1 and CDR2: SGHTA, FQGTGA. The V end was cut by 5 bases, the J end by 1 base, with 8 bases between. CDR3 length: 13 amino acids. The CDR3 protein is CASSRGQNTEAFF. In DNA form, the CDR3 reads TGTGCCAGCAGCCGGGGACAGAACACTGAAGCTTTCTTT.

The genes are TRBV7-9 and TRBJ2-7, with D perhaps TRBD2 (5 bases). Trimming shortened V by 4 bases and J by 1 base, and 11 bases separated the two germline ends. CDR3 size: 14 residues. Germline lookup yields CDR1 SEHNR and CDR2 FQNEAQ (reference sequence). The CDR3 DNA reads as TGTGCCAGCAGCTCCCGATCGGGGTCCTACGAGCAGTACTTC. It translates to CASSSRSGSYEQYF.

The chain recombines TRBV2 with TRBJ2-3; 8 positions agree with TRBD1. Germline loops: CDR1 SNHLY, CDR2 FYNNEI. The CDR3 loop spans 14 amino acids. The V gene end was trimmed by 6 bases and the J gene end by 5 bases; junction bases not matched to a gene: 7. The CDR3 DNA follows: TGTGCCAGCAGGTTCAGGGGGCCGGAAGATACGCAGTATTTT. Translation: CASRFRGPEDTQYF.

The chain is built from TRBV18 and TRBJ2-6; TRBD1 might be the D (6 bases). The V gene's germline CDR1 is KGHSH and CDR2 LQKENI. The V end was cut by 6 bases, the J end by 0 bases, with 15 bases between. This CDR3 is built from 17 residues. The CDR3 nucleotides are TGTGCCAGCTCTCAAACTGGACAGCTCTCTGGGGCCAACGTCCTGACTTTC. Translated, it gives CASSQTGQLSGANVLTF.

This chain uses TRBV5-1 with TRBJ1-6, with 11 bases lining up with TRBD1. Germline V gene data show CDR1 as SGHRS and CDR2 as YFSETQ. The CDR3 is 14 residues long. Trimming at V came to 3 bases and at J to 10 bases, leaving 3 bases not matched to a gene. CDR3 sequence reads: CASSSGQGVSPLHF. CDR3 sequence (DNA): TGCGCCAGCAGCTCGGGACAGGGGGTCTCACCCCTCCACTTT. Based on the CDR3 plus reference TRBV5-1 and TRBJ1-6, the full variable domain is KAGVTQTPRYLIKTRGQQVTLSCSPISGHRSVSWYQQTPGQGLQFLFEYFSETQRNKGNFPGRFSGRQFSNSRSEMNVSTLELGDSALYLCASSSGQGVSPLHFGNGTRLTVT.